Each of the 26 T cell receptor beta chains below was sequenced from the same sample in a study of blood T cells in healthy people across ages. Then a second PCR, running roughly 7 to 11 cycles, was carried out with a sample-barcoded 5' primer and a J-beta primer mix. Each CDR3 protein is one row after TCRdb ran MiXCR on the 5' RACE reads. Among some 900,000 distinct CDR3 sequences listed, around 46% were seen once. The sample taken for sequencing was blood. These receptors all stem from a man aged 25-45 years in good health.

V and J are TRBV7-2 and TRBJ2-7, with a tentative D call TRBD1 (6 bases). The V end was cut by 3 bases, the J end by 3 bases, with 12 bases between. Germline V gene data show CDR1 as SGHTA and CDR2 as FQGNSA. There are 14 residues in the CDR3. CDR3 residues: CASSFQGMGYEQYF. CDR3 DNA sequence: TGTGCCAGCAGCTTTCAGGGGATGGGCTACGAGCAGTACTTC.

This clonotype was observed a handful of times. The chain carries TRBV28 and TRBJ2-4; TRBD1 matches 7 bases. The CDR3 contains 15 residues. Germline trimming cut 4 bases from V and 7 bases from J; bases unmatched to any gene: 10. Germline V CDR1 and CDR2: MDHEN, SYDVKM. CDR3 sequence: CASSSIDRDGNIQYF. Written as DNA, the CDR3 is TGTGCCAGCAGTTCCATTGACAGGGATGGGAACATTCAGTACTTC.

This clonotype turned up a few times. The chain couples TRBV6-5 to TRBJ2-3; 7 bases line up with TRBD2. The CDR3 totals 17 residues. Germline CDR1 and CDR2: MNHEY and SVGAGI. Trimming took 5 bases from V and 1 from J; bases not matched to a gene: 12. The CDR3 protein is CASSPSKAGLGTDTQYF. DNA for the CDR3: TGTGCCAGCAGTCCCAGTAAAGCGGGGCTAGGCACAGATACGCAGTATTTT.

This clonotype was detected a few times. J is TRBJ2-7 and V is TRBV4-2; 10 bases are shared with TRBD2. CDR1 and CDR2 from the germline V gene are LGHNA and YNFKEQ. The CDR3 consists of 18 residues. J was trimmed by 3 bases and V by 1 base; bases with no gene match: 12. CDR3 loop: CASSQGLLAGEVLYEQYF. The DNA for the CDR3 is TGTGCCAGCAGCCAAGGGCTCCTAGCGGGGGAGGTCCTCTACGAGCAGTACTTC.

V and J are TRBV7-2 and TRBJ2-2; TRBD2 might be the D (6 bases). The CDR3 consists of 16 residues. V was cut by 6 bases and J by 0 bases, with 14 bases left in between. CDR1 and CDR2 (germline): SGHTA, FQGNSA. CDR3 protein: CASSQNGGTNTGELFF. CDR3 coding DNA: TGTGCCAGCAGTCAAAATGGCGGGACGAACACCGGGGAGCTGTTTTTT.

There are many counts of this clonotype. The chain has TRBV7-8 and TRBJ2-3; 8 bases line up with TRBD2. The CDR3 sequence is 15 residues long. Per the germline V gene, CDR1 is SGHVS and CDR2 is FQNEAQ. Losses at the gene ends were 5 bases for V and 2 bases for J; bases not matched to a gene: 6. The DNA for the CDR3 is TGTGCCAGCAGCCCCACTAGCGGATACACAGATACGCAGTATTTT. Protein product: CASSPTSGYTDTQYF.

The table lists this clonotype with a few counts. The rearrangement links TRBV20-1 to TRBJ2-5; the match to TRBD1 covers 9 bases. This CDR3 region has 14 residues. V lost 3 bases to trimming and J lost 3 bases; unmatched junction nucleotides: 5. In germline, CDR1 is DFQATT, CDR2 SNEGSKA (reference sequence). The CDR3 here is CSARVTGGKETQYF. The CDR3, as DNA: TGCAGTGCTAGGGTAACAGGGGGCAAAGAGACCCAGTACTTC.

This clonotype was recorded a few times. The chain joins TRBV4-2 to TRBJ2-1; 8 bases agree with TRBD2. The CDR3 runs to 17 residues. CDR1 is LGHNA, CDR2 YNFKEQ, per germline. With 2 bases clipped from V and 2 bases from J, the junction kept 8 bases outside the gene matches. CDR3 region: CASSQWGLGETYNEQFF. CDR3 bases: TGTGCCAGCAGCCAATGGGGACTAGGGGAAACCTACAATGAGCAGTTCTTC.

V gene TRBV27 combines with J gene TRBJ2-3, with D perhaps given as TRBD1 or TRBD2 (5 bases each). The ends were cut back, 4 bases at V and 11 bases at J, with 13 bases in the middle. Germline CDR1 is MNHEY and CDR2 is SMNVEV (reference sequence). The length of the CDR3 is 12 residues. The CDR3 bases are TGTGCCAGCAGTTCCCGGGACCTTGGGCAGTATTTT. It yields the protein CASSSRDLGQYF.

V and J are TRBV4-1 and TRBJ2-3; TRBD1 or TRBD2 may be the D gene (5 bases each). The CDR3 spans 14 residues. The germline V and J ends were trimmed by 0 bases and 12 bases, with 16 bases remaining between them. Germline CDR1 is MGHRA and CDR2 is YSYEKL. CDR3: CASSQEGTATPQYF. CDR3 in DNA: TGCGCCAGCAGCCAAGAAGGGACGGCGACACCACAGTATTTT.

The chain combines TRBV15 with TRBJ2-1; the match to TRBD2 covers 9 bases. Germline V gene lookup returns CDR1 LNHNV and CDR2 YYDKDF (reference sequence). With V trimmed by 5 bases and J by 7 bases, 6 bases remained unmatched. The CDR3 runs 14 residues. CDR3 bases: TGTGCCACCAGCGGAAGGCTAGCGGGGAATGAGCAGTTCTTC. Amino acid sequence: CATSGRLAGNEQFF.

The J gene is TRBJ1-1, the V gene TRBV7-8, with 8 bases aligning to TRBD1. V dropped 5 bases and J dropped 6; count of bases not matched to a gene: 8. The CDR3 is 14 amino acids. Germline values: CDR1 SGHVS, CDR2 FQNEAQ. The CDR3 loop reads CASSRIQGAPEAFF. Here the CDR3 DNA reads TGTGCCAGCAGCCGCATCCAGGGGGCTCCTGAAGCTTTCTTT.

The chain's CDR3 is CATSDLGQEVGELFF. As DNA, the CDR3 is TGTGCCACCAGTGACCTGGGACAGGAAGTCGGGGAGCTGTTTTTT. V is TRBV24-1 and J is TRBJ2-2; 8 nucleotides agree with TRBD1. Trimming took 4 bases from V and 7 from J; bases not matched to a gene: 7. Looked up from germline, CDR1 is KGHDR and CDR2 is SFDVKD. The CDR3 length is 15 residues.

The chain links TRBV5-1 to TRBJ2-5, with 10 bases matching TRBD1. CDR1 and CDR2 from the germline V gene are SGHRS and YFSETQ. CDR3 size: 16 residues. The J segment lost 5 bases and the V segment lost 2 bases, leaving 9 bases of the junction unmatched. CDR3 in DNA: TGCGCCAGCAGCTTCGCCGGGACAGGGGTTCGGGAGACCCAGTACTTC. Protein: CASSFAGTGVRETQYF.

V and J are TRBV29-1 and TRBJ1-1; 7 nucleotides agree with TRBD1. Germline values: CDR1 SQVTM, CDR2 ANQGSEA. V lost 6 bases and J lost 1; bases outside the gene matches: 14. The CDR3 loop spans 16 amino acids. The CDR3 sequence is CSVASTGLRGNTEAFF. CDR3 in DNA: TGCAGCGTAGCTTCGACAGGGCTGCGAGGGAACACTGAAGCTTTCTTT.

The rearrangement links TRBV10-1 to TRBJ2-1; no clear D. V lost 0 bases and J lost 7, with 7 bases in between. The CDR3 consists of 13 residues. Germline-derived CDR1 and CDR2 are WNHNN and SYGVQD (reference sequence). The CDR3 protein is CASSESITNEQFF. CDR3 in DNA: TGCGCCAGCAGTGAGTCGATCACGAATGAGCAGTTCTTC.

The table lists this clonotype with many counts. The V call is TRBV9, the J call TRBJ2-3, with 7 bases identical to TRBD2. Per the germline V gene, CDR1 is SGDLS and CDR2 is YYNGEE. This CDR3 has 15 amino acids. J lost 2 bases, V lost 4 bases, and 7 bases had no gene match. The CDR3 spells CASSPVGRVTDTQYF. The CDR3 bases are TGTGCCAGCAGCCCGGTGGGGAGGGTCACAGATACGCAGTATTTT.

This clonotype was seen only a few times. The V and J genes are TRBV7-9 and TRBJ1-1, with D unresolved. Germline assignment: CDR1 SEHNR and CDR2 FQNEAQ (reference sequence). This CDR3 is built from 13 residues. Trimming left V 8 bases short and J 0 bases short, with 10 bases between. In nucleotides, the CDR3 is TGTGCCAGCCACCGGAGTATGAACACTGAAGCTTTCTTT. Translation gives CASHRSMNTEAFF.

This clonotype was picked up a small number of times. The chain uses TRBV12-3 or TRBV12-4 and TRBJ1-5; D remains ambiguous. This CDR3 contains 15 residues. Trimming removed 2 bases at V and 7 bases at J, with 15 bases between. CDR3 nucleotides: TGTGCCAGCAGTTTATCCGTCAGGTTCTGGCAGCCCCAGCATTTT. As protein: CASSLSVRFWQPQHF.

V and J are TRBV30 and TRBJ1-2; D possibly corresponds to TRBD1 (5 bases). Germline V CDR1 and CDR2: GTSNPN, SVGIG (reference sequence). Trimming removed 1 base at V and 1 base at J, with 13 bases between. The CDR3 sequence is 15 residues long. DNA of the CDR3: TGTGCCTGGAGTGACACGGGACGGCATAACTATGGCTACACCTTC. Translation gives CAWSDTGRHNYGYTF.

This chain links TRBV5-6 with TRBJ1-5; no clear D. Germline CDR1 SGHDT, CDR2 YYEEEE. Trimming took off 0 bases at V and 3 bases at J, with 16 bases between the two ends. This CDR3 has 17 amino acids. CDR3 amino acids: CASSLDKRESTNQPQHF. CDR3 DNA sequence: TGTGCCAGCAGCTTGGATAAGAGGGAGTCCACCAATCAGCCCCAGCATTTT.

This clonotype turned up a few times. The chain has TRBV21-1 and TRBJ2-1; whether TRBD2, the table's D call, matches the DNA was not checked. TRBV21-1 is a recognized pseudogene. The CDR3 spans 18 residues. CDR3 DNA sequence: TGTGCCAGCAGCAAAGTGTCCACTAGCGGGTCCCCTTGTGGTGAGCAGTTCTTC. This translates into CASSKVSTSGSPCGEQFF.

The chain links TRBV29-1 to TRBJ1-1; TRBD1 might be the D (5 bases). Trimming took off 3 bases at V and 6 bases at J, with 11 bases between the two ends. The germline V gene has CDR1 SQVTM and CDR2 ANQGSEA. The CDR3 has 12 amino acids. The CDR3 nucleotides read TGCAGCGTTGAGAGGGGTATTGCTGAAGCTTTCTTT. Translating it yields CSVERGIAEAFF.

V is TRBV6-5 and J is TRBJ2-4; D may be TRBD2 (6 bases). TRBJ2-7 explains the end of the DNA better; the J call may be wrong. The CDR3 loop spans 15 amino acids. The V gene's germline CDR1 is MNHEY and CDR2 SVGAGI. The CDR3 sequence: CASRKGSAGSDEQYF. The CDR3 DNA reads TGTGCCAGCAGAAAAGGCAGCGCGGGGTCCGACGAGCAGTACTTC.

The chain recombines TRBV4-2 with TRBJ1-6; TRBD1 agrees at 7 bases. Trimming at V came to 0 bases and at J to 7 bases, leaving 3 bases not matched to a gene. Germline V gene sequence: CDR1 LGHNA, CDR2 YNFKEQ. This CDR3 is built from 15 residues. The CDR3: CASSQDTGANSPLHF. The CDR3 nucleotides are TGTGCCAGCAGCCAAGATACAGGGGCAAATTCACCCCTCCACTTT.

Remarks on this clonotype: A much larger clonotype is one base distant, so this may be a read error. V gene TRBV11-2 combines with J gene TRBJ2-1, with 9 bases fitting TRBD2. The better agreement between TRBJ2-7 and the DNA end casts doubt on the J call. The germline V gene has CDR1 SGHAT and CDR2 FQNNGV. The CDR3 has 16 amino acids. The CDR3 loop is CASSLVSGGAYNEQYF. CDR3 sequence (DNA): TGTGCCAGCAGCTTAGTTAGCGGGGGCGCCTACAATGAGCAGTACTTC.